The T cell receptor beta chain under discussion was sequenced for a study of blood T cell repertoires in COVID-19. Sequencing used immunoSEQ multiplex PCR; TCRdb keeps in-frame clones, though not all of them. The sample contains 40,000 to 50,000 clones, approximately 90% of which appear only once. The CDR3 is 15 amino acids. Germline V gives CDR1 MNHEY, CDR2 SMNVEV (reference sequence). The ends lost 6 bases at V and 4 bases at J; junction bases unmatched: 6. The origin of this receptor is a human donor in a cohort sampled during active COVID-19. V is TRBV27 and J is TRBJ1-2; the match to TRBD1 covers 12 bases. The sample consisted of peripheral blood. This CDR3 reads CASRVGTGGSYGYTF. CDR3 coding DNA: TGTGCCAGCAGGGTAGGGACAGGGGGCAGCTATGGCTACACCTTC.